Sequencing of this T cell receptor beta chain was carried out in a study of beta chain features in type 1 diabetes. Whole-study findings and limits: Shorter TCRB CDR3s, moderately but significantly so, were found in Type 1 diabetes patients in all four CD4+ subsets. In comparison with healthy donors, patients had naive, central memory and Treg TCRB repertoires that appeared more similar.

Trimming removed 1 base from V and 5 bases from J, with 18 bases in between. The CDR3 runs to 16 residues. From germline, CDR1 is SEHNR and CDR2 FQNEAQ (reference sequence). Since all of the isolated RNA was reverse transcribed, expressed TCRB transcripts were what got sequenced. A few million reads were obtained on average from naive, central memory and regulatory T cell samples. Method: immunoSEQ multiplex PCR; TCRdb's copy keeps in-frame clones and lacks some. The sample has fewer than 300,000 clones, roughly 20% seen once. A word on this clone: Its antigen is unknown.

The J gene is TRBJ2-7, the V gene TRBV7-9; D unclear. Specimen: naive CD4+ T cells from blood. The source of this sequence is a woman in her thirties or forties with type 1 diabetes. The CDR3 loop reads CASSLEPSALLNEQYF. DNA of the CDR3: TGTGCCAGCAGCTTAGAGCCAAGCGCCTTGTTGAACGAGCAGTACTTC.